This T cell receptor (beta chain) was sequenced in a study of blood T cell repertoires in COVID-19. Overall study context: The cDNA or gDNA used as material had been derived from T cells, B-cell-depleted T cells, or PBMCs.

In the authors' workflow: Counts of nucleated cells, estimated from reference gene primer amplification, were obtained. Repertoires were generated with immunoSEQ multiplex PCR, while TCRdb's copy carries only in-frame clones and drops some. The V and J calls and clone size are taken from that table; D and trimming were inferred from the DNA. Of more than 110,000 clones detected, around 80% appear once; the ten largest clones hold approximately 6%. Study members were between 18 and 89 years old and lived in about two dozen US regions. All recovered Cohort 3 donors got two negative PCRs, got clearance, or saw symptom resolution. This clone was picked up a small number of times. V lost 4 bases to trimming and J lost 8 bases; unmatched junction nucleotides: 13. This CDR3 contains 15 residues. The germline CDR1 and CDR2 sequences are LNHDA and SQIVND (reference sequence).

The sequencing input was PBMCs or T cells enriched from blood (not recorded which). The sequence was obtained from a woman between 50 and 59 years old who had recovered from COVID-19. The chain recombines TRBV19 with TRBJ1-2, with 7 bases matching TRBD1. CDR3 in DNA: TGTGCCAGTAGTACACATCGGACAGGCGGTCGGGGCTACACCTTC. Translating it yields CASSTHRTGGRGYTF.